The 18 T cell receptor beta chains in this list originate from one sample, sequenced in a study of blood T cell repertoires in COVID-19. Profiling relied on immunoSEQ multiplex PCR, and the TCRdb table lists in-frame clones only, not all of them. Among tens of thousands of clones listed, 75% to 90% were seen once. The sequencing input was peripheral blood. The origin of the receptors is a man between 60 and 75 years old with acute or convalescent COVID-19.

CDR3 residues: CASSLATSGGQETQYF. The CDR3 DNA sequence: TGTGCCAGCAGCTTAGCGACTAGCGGGGGCCAAGAGACCCAGTACTTC. This sequence joins TRBV7-2 and TRBJ2-5; 12 bases align to TRBD2. Unmatched junction bases numbered 0, after V lost 0 bases and J lost 1 base. CDR3 length equals 16 residues. The germline V gene encodes CDR1 SGHTA and CDR2 FQGNSA.

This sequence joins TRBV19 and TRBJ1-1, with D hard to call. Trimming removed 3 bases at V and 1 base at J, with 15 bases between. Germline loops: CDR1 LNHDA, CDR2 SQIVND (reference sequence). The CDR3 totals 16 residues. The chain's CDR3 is CASSIPLTATNTEAFF. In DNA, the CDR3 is TGTGCCAGTAGTATCCCCCTTACAGCTACGAACACTGAAGCTTTCTTT.

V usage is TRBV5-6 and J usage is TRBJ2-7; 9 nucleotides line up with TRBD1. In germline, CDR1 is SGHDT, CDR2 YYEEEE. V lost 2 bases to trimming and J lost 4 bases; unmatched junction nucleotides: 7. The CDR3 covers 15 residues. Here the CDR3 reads CASSLFDRGSYEQYF. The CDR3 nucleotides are TGTGCCAGCAGCTTATTCGACAGGGGGTCGTACGAGCAGTACTTC.

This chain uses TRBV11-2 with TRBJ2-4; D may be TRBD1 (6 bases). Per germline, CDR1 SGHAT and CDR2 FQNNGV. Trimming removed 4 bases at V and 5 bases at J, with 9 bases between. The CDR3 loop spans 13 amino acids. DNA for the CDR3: TGTGCCAGCAGCTACAGGGTGGAAAACATTCAGTACTTC. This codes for CASSYRVENIQYF.

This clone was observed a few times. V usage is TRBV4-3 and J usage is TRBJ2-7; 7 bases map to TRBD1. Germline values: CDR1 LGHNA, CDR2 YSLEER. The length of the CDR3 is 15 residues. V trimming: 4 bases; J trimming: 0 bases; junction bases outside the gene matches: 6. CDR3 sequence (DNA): TGCGCCAGCAGCCCATCAGAGGGGGCCTCCTACGAGCAGTACTTC. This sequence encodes CASSPSEGASYEQYF.

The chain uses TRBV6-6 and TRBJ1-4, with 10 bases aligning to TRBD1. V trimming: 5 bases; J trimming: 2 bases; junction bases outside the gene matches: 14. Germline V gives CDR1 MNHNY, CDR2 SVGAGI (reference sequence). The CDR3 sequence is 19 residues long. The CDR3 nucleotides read TGTGCCAGCAGTCTGACAGGGGGCGCGGGGGTGGCTACTAATGAAAAACTGTTTTTT. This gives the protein CASSLTGGAGVATNEKLFF.

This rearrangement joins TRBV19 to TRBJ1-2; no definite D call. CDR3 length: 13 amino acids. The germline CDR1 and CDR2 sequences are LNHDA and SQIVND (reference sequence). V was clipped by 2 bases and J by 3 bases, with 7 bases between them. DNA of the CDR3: TGTGCCAGTAGTATATTGCGAGACTATGGCTACACCTTC. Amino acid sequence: CASSILRDYGYTF. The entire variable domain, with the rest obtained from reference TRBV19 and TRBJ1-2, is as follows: DGGITQSPKYLFRKEGQNVTLSCEQNLNHDAMYWYRQDPGQGLRLIYYSQIVNDFQKGDIAEGYSVSREKKESFPLTVTSAQKNPTAFYLCASSILRDYGYTFGSGTRLTVV.

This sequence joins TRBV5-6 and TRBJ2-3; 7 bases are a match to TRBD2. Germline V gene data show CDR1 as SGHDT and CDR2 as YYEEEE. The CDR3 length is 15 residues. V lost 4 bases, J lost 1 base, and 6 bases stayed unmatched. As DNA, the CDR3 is TGTGCCAGCAGCCCTCTGGGGAGGGGCACAGATACGCAGTATTTT. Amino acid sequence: CASSPLGRGTDTQYF. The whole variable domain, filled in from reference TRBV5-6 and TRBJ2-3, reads DAGVTQSPTHLIKTRGQQVTLRCSPKSGHDTVSWYQQALGQGPQFIFQYYEEEERQRGNFPDRFSGHQFPNYSSELNVNALLLGDSALYLCASSPLGRGTDTQYFGPGTRLTVL.

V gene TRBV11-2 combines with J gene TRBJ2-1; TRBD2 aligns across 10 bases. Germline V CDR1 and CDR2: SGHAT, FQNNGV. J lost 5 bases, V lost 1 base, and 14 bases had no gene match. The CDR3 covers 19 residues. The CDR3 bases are TGTGCCAGCAGCTTAGTTAAGTTGAGCGGGAGGGCCTTCGACAATGAGCAGTTCTTC. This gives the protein CASSLVKLSGRAFDNEQFF.

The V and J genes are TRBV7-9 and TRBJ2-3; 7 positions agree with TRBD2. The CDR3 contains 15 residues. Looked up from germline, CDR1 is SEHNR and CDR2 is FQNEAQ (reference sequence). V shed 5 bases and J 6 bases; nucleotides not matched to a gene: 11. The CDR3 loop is CASSPPGRAGDTQYF. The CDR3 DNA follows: TGTGCCAGCAGCCCCCCGGGGAGGGCCGGGGATACGCAGTATTTT.

The CDR3 loop is CASSTGLAGWETQYF. CDR3 sequence (DNA): TGTGCCAGTAGTACAGGACTAGCGGGGTGGGAGACCCAGTACTTC. The chain uses TRBV19 and TRBJ2-5, with 12 bases matching TRBD2. The germline gives CDR1 LNHDA, CDR2 SQIVND (reference sequence). This CDR3 has 15 amino acids. The trim removed 4 bases at V and 5 bases at J, leaving 5 bases unmatched.

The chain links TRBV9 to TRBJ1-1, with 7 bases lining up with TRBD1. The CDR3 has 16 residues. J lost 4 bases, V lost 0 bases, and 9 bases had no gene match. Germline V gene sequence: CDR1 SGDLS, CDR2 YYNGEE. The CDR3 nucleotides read TGTGCCAGCAGCGTAGGACAGGGCGGGAGGATCACTGAAGCTTTCTTT. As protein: CASSVGQGGRITEAFF.

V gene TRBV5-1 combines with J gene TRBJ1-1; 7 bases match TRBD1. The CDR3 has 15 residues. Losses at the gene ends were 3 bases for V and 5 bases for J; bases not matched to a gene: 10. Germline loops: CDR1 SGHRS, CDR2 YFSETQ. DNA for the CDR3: TGCGCCAGCAGCTATACTAAGGGGGCGCGAACTGAAGCTTTCTTT. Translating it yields CASSYTKGARTEAFF.

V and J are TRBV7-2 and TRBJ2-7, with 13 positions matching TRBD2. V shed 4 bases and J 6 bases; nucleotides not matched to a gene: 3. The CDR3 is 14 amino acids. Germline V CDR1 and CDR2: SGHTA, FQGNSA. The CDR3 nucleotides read TGTGCCAGCAGCTGGACTAGCGGGAGAAGCGAGCAGTACTTC. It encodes CASSWTSGRSEQYF.

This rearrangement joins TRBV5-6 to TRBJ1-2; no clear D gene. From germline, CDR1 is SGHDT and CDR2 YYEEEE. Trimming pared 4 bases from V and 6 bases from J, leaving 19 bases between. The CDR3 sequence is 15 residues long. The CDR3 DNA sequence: TGTGCCAGCAGCACCGGAGGGAAGAGTTTGAATGGCTACACCTTC. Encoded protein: CASSTGGKSLNGYTF.

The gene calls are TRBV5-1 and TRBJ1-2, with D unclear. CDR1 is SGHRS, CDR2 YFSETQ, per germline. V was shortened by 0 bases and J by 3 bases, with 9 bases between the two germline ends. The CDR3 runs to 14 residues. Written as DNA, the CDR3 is TGCGCCAGCAGCTTGGGATCACGGGACTATGGCTACACCTTC. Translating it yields CASSLGSRDYGYTF.

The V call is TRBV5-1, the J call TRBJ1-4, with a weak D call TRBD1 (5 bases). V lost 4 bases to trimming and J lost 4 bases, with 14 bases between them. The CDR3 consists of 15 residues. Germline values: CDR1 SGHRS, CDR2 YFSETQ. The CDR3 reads CASSRLAGFNEKLFF. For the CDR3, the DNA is TGCGCCAGCAGCCGTTTGGCAGGGTTTAATGAAAAACTGTTTTTT.

CDR3 loop: CASSLVGTGNQPQHF. The CDR3 bases are TGTGCCAGCAGCTTAGTCGGGACAGGCAATCAGCCCCAGCATTTT. V and J are TRBV7-8 and TRBJ1-5, with 7 bases matching TRBD1. The V gene end was trimmed by 1 base and the J gene end by 2 bases; junction bases not matched to a gene: 2. Germline loops: CDR1 SGHVS, CDR2 FQNEAQ. The CDR3 extends over 15 amino acids.